The 23 T cell receptor beta chains reported below all come from one sample, sequenced in a study of cytotoxic CD8 clonotypes in ibrutinib-treated CLL. Some clones are missing from TCRdb's copy, which holds only in-frame ones; the method was immunoSEQ multiplex PCR. The sample lists about 68,000 clones, 68% seen once, with roughly 5.7% in the top ten. The material was PBMCs, obtained after 12 months of ibrutinib treatment. These receptors were obtained from a human donor with chronic lymphocytic leukemia.

CDR3: CAWSVPPTGESNQPQHF. DNA for the CDR3: TGTGCCTGGAGTGTACCCCCGACAGGGGAAAGCAATCAGCCCCAGCATTTT. This chain connects TRBV30 to TRBJ1-5; 8 nucleotides line up with TRBD1. Germline V gene lookup returns CDR1 GTSNPN and CDR2 SVGIG (reference sequence). The V and J ends lost 0 bases and 1 base, in that order; junction bases with no gene match: 8. There are 17 residues in the CDR3.

The chain is built from TRBV28 and TRBJ1-1, with TRBD1 identical over 8 bases. Trimming at V came to 8 bases and at J to 2 bases, leaving 7 bases not matched to a gene. Germline lookup yields CDR1 MDHEN and CDR2 SYDVKM. This CDR3 contains 14 residues. The CDR3, as DNA: TGTGCCAGCCCCGGGACAGGAGAAAACACTGAAGCTTTCTTT. Its translation: CASPGTGENTEAFF.

This chain joins TRBV11-3 and TRBJ2-3; tentatively, D is TRBD1 or TRBD2 (5 bases each). The V and J ends lost 5 bases and 2 bases respectively, with 11 bases between them. Germline assignment: CDR1 SGHNT and CDR2 YENEEA. The CDR3 is made up of 14 amino acids. CDR3 nucleotides: TGTGCCAGCAGCCGGGGCAGATCCACAGATACGCAGTATTTT. Its protein product is CASSRGRSTDTQYF.

In this sample, this clone turned up a few times. The rearrangement joins TRBV2 to TRBJ1-2; unclear D gene. The germline V gene has CDR1 SNHLY and CDR2 FYNNEI. The V and J ends lost 4 bases and 4 bases respectively, with 7 bases between them. The CDR3 runs 12 residues. The CDR3 DNA is TGTGCCAGCAGTGGGCTGGGCTATGGCTACACCTTC. It yields the protein CASSGLGYGYTF. The full variable domain, its missing parts supplied by reference TRBV2 and TRBJ1-2, is EPEVTQTPSHQVTQMGQEVILRCVPISNHLYFYWYRQILGQKVEFLVSFYNNEISEKSEIFDDQFSVERPDGSNFTLKIRSTKLEDSAMYFCASSGLGYGYTFGSGTRLTVV.

V is TRBV5-1 and J is TRBJ1-4; D is possibly TRBD1 (5 bases). Trimming removed 0 bases from V and 7 bases from J, with 10 bases in between. Germline V gene data show CDR1 as SGHRS and CDR2 as YFSETQ. The CDR3 loop spans 14 amino acids. The CDR3 protein is CASSLGQPSEKLFF. The CDR3 coding sequence is TGCGCCAGCAGCTTGGGACAGCCAAGTGAAAAACTGTTTTTT.

The genes are TRBV6-5 and TRBJ1-2, with D unresolved. From germline, CDR1 is MNHEY and CDR2 SVGAGI. The V end was cut by 4 bases, the J end by 7 bases, with 13 bases between. The CDR3 totals 13 residues. CDR3 bases: TGTGCCAGCAGTTCAGCGATCCGGCCTGGCTACACCTTC. It yields the protein CASSSAIRPGYTF.

The rearrangement uses TRBV4-2 and TRBJ2-1; 7 bases align to TRBD2. Per germline, CDR1 LGHNA and CDR2 YNFKEQ. The length of the CDR3 is 16 residues. V was clipped by 3 bases and J by 4 bases; unmatched bases: 9. The CDR3 bases are TGTGCCAGCAGCCATACGCCGAGCGGGGCTTACAATGAGCAGTTCTTC. Translation gives CASSHTPSGAYNEQFF.

This clone was picked up a small number of times. V is TRBV6-5 and J is TRBJ1-3, with D unclear. CDR3 length: 15 amino acids. V gave up 2 bases and J gave up 4 bases, with 12 bases separating them. The germline CDR1 and CDR2 sequences are MNHEY and SVGAGI. In DNA form, the CDR3 reads TGTGCCAGCAGTTACAAGCCCTTCGGCGGAAACACCATATATTTT. Translated: CASSYKPFGGNTIYF.

The chain links TRBV4-3 to TRBJ2-4; TRBD1 matches at 8 bases. There are 14 residues in the CDR3. V dropped 1 base and J dropped 4; count of bases not matched to a gene: 0. The V gene's germline CDR1 is LGHNA and CDR2 YSLEER. CDR3 sequence: CASSQGQGKNIQYF. CDR3 nucleotide sequence: TGCGCCAGCAGCCAAGGACAGGGGAAAAACATTCAGTACTTC.

The CDR3 sequence: CASSHQGQGAYEQYF. The CDR3 DNA reads as TGTGCCAGCAGCCACCAAGGACAGGGGGCCTACGAGCAGTACTTC. The chain is built from TRBV14 and TRBJ2-7; TRBD1 matches at 10 bases. Germline CDR1 reads SGHDN; CDR2 reads FVKESK. The CDR3 is 15 amino acids. Trimming at V came to 3 bases and at J to 2 bases, leaving 4 bases not matched to a gene.

The chain employs TRBV7-2 and TRBJ2-2; D may be TRBD2 (5 bases). V lost 4 bases and J 7 bases, leaving 7 bases between the germline ends. This CDR3 has 12 residues. Germline-derived CDR1 and CDR2 are SGHTA and FQGNSA. DNA for the CDR3: TGTGCCAGCAGCTGGCGGGTCGGGGAGCTGTTTTTT. The encoded protein is CASSWRVGELFF.

This chain joins TRBV19 and TRBJ1-5, with a weak D call TRBD1 (6 bases). This CDR3 contains 13 residues. Per the germline V gene, CDR1 is LNHDA and CDR2 is SQIVND (reference sequence). The V end lost 9 bases, the J end lost 3 bases, and 12 bases lay between the germline ends. The CDR3 sequence is CASRDTDNQPQHF. The CDR3 nucleotides read TGTGCCAGCCGGGACACTGACAATCAGCCCCAGCATTTT.

The chain employs TRBV19 and TRBJ1-5, with a weak D call TRBD1 (5 bases). With 3 bases removed from V and 6 bases from J, the gap between germline ends came to 18 bases. Germline V CDR1 and CDR2: LNHDA, SQIVND (reference sequence). The CDR3 sequence is 16 residues long. DNA for the CDR3: TGTGCCAGTAGTATGCGTGGGGGGACCGGGCTTCAGCCCCAGCATTTT. Translation: CASSMRGGTGLQPQHF.

This sequence joins TRBV7-2 and TRBJ1-5; D is unclear. Per germline, CDR1 SGHTA and CDR2 FQGNSA. With 2 bases removed from V and 5 bases from J, the gap between germline ends came to 7 bases. The CDR3 contains 13 residues. The CDR3 loop reads CASSLLIDQPQHF. CDR3 nucleotides: TGTGCCAGCAGCTTATTGATCGATCAGCCCCAGCATTTT.

As regards this clone: The junction differs from germline at one of its ends, possibly a read error. CDR3 region: CARSRGASGTGELFF. CDR3 sequence (DNA): TGCGCCCGCAGCCGGGGGGCGTCGGGCACCGGGGAGCTGTTTTTT. J is TRBJ2-2 and V is TRBV4-3; possible D gene TRBD2, 7 bases. The CDR3 contains 15 residues. CDR1 is LGHNA, CDR2 YSLEER, per germline.

This clone came up a few times. This chain joins TRBV7-3 and TRBJ2-2; TRBD1 matches 9 bases. Per germline, CDR1 SGHTA and CDR2 FQGTGA. Trimming at V came to 4 bases and at J to 0 bases, leaving 3 bases not matched to a gene. The CDR3 totals 16 residues. CDR3 residues: CASSSRQGANTGELFF. In DNA form, the CDR3 reads TGTGCCAGCAGCTCGCGACAGGGGGCGAACACCGGGGAGCTGTTTTTT.

The V gene is TRBV6-1, the J gene TRBJ1-2; D is uncertain. The V gene lost 2 bases and the J gene lost 4 bases, with 14 bases spanning the gap. Looked up from germline, CDR1 is MNHNS and CDR2 is SASEGT. The CDR3 is 15 amino acids. The CDR3 sequence: CASSEFGAISYGYTF. The CDR3 bases are TGTGCCAGCAGTGAATTCGGTGCGATCAGCTATGGCTACACCTTC.

The chain carries TRBV7-9 and TRBJ2-1; no firm D call. CDR1 SEHNR and CDR2 FQNEAQ come from the germline V gene (reference sequence). Trimming cost V 1 base and J 4 bases, with 8 bases left between them. CDR3 size: 14 residues. The CDR3 region has the DNA TGTGCCAGCAGCTTAGTGACGCAATACAATGAGCAGTTCTTC. It yields the protein CASSLVTQYNEQFF.

V is TRBV28 and J is TRBJ1-4; D is unresolved. CDR3 size: 16 residues. The V end lost 2 bases, the J end lost 2 bases, and 12 bases lay between the germline ends. Germline assignment: CDR1 MDHEN and CDR2 SYDVKM. CDR3 amino acids: CASSLNRMATNEKLFF. In nucleotides, the CDR3 is TGTGCCAGCAGTTTAAACCGGATGGCGACTAATGAAAAACTGTTTTTT.

This rearrangement joins TRBV18 to TRBJ1-4; 8 bases are shared with TRBD1. The CDR3 runs 15 residues. Germline CDR1 and CDR2: KGHSH and LQKENI. The V segment lost 3 bases and the J segment 4 bases; nucleotides outside the gene matches: 4. For the CDR3, the DNA is TGTGCCAGCTCACCCGGACAGGGTGGTAATGAAAAACTGTTTTTT. This translates into CASSPGQGGNEKLFF.

The V and J genes are TRBV19 and TRBJ1-2; 9 nucleotides agree with TRBD1. There are 14 residues in the CDR3. Germline loops: CDR1 LNHDA, CDR2 SQIVND (reference sequence). Trimming removed 6 bases from V and 6 bases from J; junction bases left unmatched: 8. This chain's CDR3 is CASSTGQGMNGYTF. In nucleotides, the CDR3 is TGTGCCAGTAGCACCGGACAGGGGATGAATGGCTACACCTTC.

The rearrangement links TRBV5-4 to TRBJ2-5; a weak D match, TRBD1 (6 bases). V was pared by 2 bases and J by 5 bases, with 16 bases between. Per germline, CDR1 SGHNT and CDR2 YYREEE (reference sequence). This CDR3 has 15 amino acids. CDR3 nucleotides: TGTGCCAGCAGCTTACAGACAGGTGGTGGGGAGACCCAGTACTTC. Amino acids: CASSLQTGGGETQYF.

The V call is TRBV18, the J call TRBJ1-1, with D unresolved. Germline V lookup: CDR1 KGHSH, CDR2 LQKENI. Trimming took off 2 bases at V and 3 bases at J, with 10 bases between the two ends. The CDR3 contains 14 residues. The CDR3 here is CASSPILSYTEAFF. The CDR3, as DNA: TGTGCCAGCTCACCAATATTAAGCTACACTGAAGCTTTCTTT.